The next 5 T cell receptor delta chains were all read from a single sample in a study of Vδ1+ human thymocytes. Points from the study as a whole: Thymic TRG and TRD repertoires appeared highly polyclonal.

Their antigen targets remain unknown. Extracted RNA was reverse transcribed into cDNA. Pooled V-gene forward primers with one constant-region reverse primer generated the CDR3 amplicons by multiplex PCR. With CATT, TCRdb re-called clones from the multiplex PCR reads. The repertoire includes 70,000 to 90,000 delta-chain clones, around 32% of them detected once, and over 0.2% sits in the top ten. Sequencing was done on a sample of Vdelta1+ gamma-delta thymocytes from the thymus. Documented subset: FACS-sorted CD3+ TCRalphabeta- TCRVdelta1+ TCRVdelta2- thymocytes. These receptors were taken from a boy under three years old who had congenital heart surgery.

This clone was observed a handful of times. V and J are TRDV1 and TRDJ1; unclear D gene. The CDR3 contains 15 residues. Germline CDR1 reads TSWWSYY; CDR2 reads QGS. Trimming took 0 bases from V and 3 from J, leaving 11 bases between them. The CDR3 loop is CALGELPKGADKLIF. The CDR3 DNA sequence: TGTGCTCTTGGGGAACTTCCCAAAGGGGCCGATAAACTCATCTTT.

For this clone: In the same sample, other DNA sequences code for this CDR3. J is TRDJ1 and V is TRDV1; 9 bases fit TRDD3. CDR1 and CDR2 (germline): TSWWSYY, QGS. CDR3 length: 23 amino acids. The ends lost 0 bases at V and 1 base at J; junction bases unmatched: 24. The CDR3 region has the DNA TGTGCTCTTGGGGAACTAGGATTCTTCTCCTCGGGGGGATACTCCCGGAGCACCGATAAACTCATCTTT. Its protein is CALGELGFFSSGGYSRSTDKLIF.

Only a few counts were recorded for this clone. The chain employs TRDV1 and TRDJ1; 8 nucleotides align to TRDD3. The ends lost 1 base at V and 1 base at J; junction bases unmatched: 20. This CDR3 is 21 amino acids long. Germline V gene sequence: CDR1 TSWWSYY, CDR2 QGS. In nucleotides, the CDR3 is TGTGCTCTTGGGGAACCCTTCCCCACGGTATGGGGGATCCAGCTCACCGATAAACTCATCTTT. Amino acid sequence: CALGEPFPTVWGIQLTDKLIF.

This clone has just a few counts. The chain recombines TRDV1 with TRDJ1, with 10 positions matching TRDD3. The V gene's germline CDR1 is TSWWSYY and CDR2 QGS. The CDR3 is made up of 21 amino acids. The junction had 20 bases not matched to a gene; V was cut back by 4 bases and J by 0 bases. CDR3 bases: TGTGCTCTTGGGGCCTTACTTAGCAGACTGGGGGATCCCGGGTACACCGATAAACTCATCTTT. It is translated as CALGALLSRLGDPGYTDKLIF.

This clone came up a few times. This chain links TRDV1 with TRDJ1, with 10 positions matching TRDD3. The germline V gene encodes CDR1 TSWWSYY and CDR2 QGS. The CDR3 runs 20 residues. Trimming cost V 2 bases and J 0 bases; bases outside gene matches: 15. The CDR3 sequence: CALGEAFDTGGWGDTDKLIF. In DNA, the CDR3 is TGTGCTCTTGGGGAAGCCTTCGACACTGGGGGATGGGGGGACACCGATAAACTCATCTTT.